A selection of T cell receptor beta chains follows, all from one sample in a study of T cell responses to AZD1222 COVID-19 vaccine. The assay was immunoSEQ multiplex PCR, and TCRdb's table has in-frame clones only and misses some. The table has about 130,000 clones, roughly 93% seen once. The sequencing used peripheral blood, collected on day 0 of AZD1222 vaccination. Receptors originate from an adult in good health. Each CDR3 is given without its conserved first and last residue. A D gene is named only where the DNA matches it firmly.

J: TRBJ2-7
V: TRBV18
D: TRBD2
CDR3: ASSSLRGVRYEQY

J: TRBJ1-1
V: TRBV4-1
D: NA
CDR3: ASSQRDGIPEAF

J: TRBJ2-7
V: TRBV28
D: NA
CDR3: ASSLQTPYEQY

J: TRBJ2-2
V: TRBV28
D: NA
CDR3: ASSLGRRGTGELF

J: TRBJ1-4
V: TRBV5-6
D: NA
CDR3: ASSSQVQGEKLF

J: TRBJ1-2
V: TRBV7-9
D: TRBD1
CDR3: ASSAGQGGGYT

J: TRBJ2-7
V: TRBV7-8
D: NA
CDR3: ASSSHPRRSSRFHEQY

J: TRBJ2-1
V: TRBV24-1
D: NA
CDR3: ATSDPAGSSYNEQF

J: TRBJ2-6
V: TRBV28
D: NA
CDR3: ASKFNAGANVLT

J: TRBJ1-5
V: TRBV28
D: NA
CDR3: ASLDPTGNYQPQH

J: TRBJ1-5
V: TRBV28
D: NA
CDR3: ASSLWQLNQPQH

J: TRBJ1-2
V: TRBV28
D: NA
CDR3: ASRIQTYGYT

J: TRBJ2-7
V: TRBV27
D: TRBD1
CDR3: ASKRQGLAYEQY

J: TRBJ2-1
V: TRBV9
D: TRBD1
CDR3: ASSPIDRVVYNEQF

J: TRBJ1-5
V: TRBV28
D: NA
CDR3: ASSFFDRLSQPQH

J: TRBJ2-1
V: TRBV4-2
D: TRBD2
CDR3: ASSQDGGRAVVEQF

J: TRBJ2-5
V: TRBV18
D: TRBD2
CDR3: ASSVLAGSQETQY

J: TRBJ2-7
V: TRBV20-1
D: TRBD1
CDR3: SASFGTENYEQY

J: TRBJ2-2
V: TRBV9
D: NA
CDR3: ASSSETGTAGELF

J: TRBJ1-2
V: TRBV9
D: NA
CDR3: ASSLATGNYGYT

J: TRBJ1-1
V: TRBV4-1
D: TRBD1
CDR3: ASSQDLWTGVGEAF

J: TRBJ1-1
V: TRBV2
D: TRBD1
CDR3: ASRGRTGVKDEAF

J: TRBJ2-5
V: TRBV11-2
D: TRBD2
CDR3: ASSDPAGRAGTQY

J: TRBJ2-7
V: TRBV14
D: NA
CDR3: ASSQVSSGEQY

J: TRBJ2-2
V: TRBV5-1
D: NA
CDR3: ASSLEGLGTGELF